The T cell receptor beta chain described here comes from a study of cytomegalovirus exposure and HLA in healthy donors. Study information: For the 300 to 400 genotyped donors, roughly 80% fell within the Caucasian-associated ancestry cluster.

In this sample, this clone turned up a few times. Antigen specificity is unknown. Study outcomes and limitations: HLA alleles showed associations with fewer than 20,000 TCR beta sequences in a later analysis, at a 0.05 false discovery rate. With later analysis, a missense DCLRE1C variant became linked to TCR beta V- and J-gene trimming.

There are 14 residues in the CDR3. Trimming took 6 bases from V and 3 from J, leaving 14 bases between them. Germline-derived CDR1 and CDR2 are MNHEY and SVGAGI. The PCR had 60 Vbeta and 13 Jbeta primers. Here immunoSEQ multiplex PCR was the method, and the copy in TCRdb shows in-frame clones only, minus some. The profile covers 100,000 to 150,000 clones, with around 8.5% appearing a single time and 5% to 6% taken by the ten largest. This TCR derives from a man aged 35 to 55 in good health and CMV-seronegative. The sequenced material came from PBMCs. The chain employs TRBV6-5 and TRBJ1-1; maybe TRBD1 (5 bases). The CDR3 region is CASRQGGVHTEAFF. For the CDR3, the DNA is TGTGCCAGCAGGCAGGGTGGTGTGCACACTGAAGCTTTCTTT.